Detailed here is one TCR beta chain. From germline, CDR1 is SGHDT and CDR2 YYEEEE. Trimming cost V 4 bases and J 6 bases, with 17 bases left between them. This CDR3 comprises 15 residues. Profiled with immunoSEQ multiplex PCR; TCRdb holds only in-frame clones, not every one. This table has approximately 99,000 clones, around 90% appearing once. This specimen belongs to a study of T cell responses to AZD1222 COVID-19 vaccine. The sequence was collected from an adult in good health. The rearrangement links TRBV5-6 to TRBJ2-1; the D is unclear. This material consisted of peripheral blood, taken on day 0 of AZD1222 vaccination. The CDR3 DNA is TGTGCCAGCAGCGGTTTCGGGTTGGCGGCCAATGAGCAGTTCTTC. Translated, it gives CASSGFGLAANEQFF.